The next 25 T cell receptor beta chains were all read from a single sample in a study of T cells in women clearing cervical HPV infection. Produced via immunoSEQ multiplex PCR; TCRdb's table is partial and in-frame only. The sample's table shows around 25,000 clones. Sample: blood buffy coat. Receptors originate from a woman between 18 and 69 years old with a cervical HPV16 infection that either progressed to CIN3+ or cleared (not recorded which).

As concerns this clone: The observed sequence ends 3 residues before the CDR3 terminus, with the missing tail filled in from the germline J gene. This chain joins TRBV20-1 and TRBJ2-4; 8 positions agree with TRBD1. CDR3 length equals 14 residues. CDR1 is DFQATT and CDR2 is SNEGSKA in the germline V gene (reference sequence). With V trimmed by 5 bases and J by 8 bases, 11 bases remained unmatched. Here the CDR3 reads CSALPRGRSYIQYF. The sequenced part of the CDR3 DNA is TGCAGTGCTTTACCCAGGGGGCGATCATACATT.

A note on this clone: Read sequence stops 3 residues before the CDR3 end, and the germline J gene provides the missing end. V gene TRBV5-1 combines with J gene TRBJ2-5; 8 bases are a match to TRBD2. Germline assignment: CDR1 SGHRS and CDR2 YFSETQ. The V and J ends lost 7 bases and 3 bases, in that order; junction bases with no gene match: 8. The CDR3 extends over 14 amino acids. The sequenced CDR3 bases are TGCGCCAGCGCCCCCCGGGGGGGCGAAGAGACC. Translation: CASAPRGGEET. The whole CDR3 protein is CASAPRGGEETQYF.

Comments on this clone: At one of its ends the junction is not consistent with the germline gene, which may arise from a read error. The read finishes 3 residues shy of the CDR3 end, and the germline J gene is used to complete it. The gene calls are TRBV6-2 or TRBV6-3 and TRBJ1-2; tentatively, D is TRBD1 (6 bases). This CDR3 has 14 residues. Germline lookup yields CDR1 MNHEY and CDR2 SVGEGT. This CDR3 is CVSRSRGASYGYTF. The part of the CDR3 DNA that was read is TGTGTCAGCAGAAGTCGGGGGGCTAGCTATGGC.

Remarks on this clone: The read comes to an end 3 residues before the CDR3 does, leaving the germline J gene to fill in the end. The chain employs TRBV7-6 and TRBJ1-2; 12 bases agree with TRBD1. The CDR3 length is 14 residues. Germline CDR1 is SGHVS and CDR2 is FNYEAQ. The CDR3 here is CASSLGQGAYDYTF. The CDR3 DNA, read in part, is TGTGCCAGCAGCTTGGGACAGGGGGCCTACGAC.

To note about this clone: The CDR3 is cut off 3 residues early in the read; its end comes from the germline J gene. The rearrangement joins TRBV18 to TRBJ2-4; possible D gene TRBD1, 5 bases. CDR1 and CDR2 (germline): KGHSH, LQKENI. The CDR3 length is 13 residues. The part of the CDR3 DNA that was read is TGTGCCAGCTCACCAAGGGATACAGACAGT. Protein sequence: CASSPRDTDS. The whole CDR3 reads CASSPRDTDSQYF.

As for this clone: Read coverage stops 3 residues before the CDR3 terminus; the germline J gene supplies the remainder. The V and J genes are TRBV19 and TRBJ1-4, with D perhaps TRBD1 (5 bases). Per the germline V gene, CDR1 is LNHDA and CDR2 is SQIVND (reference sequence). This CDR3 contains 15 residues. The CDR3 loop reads CASSIGGSGANVLFF. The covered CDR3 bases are TGTGCCAGTAGTATCGGGGGGTCTGGGGCCAACGTA.

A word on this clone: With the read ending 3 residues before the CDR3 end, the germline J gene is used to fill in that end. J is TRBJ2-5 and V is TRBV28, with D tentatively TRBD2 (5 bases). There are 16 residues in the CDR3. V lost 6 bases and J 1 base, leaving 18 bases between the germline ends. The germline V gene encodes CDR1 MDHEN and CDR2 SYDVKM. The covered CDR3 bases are TGTGCCAGCAGCCCCACCAGAGGGTGGCCCCAAGAGACC. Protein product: CASSPTRGWPQET. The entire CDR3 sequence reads CASSPTRGWPQETQYF.

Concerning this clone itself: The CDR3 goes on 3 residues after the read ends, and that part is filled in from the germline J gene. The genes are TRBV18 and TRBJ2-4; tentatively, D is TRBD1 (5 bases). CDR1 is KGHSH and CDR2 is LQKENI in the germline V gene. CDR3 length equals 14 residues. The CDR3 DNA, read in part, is TGTGCCAGCTCAAGCAGGGTGGTATACTATGGT. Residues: CASSSRVVYYG. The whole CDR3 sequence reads CASSSRVVYYGQYF.

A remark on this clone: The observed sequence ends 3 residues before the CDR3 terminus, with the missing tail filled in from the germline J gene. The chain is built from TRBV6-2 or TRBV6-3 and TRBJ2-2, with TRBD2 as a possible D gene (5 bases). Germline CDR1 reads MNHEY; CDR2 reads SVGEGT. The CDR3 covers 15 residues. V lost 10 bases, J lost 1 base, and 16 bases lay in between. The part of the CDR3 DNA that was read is TGTGCCACCGAGGGCTTTCCCCGGAACACCGGGGAG. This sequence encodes CATEGFPRNTGE. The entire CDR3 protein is CATEGFPRNTGELFF.

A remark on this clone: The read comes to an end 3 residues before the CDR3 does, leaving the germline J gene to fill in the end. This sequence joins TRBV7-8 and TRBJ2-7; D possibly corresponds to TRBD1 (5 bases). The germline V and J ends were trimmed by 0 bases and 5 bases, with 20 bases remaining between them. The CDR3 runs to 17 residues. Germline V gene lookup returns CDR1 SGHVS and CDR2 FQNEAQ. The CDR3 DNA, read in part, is TGTGCCAGCAGCTTAGCAGGAAACACGGGTCTGGACAACGAG. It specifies CASSLAGNTGLDNE. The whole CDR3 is CASSLAGNTGLDNEQYF.

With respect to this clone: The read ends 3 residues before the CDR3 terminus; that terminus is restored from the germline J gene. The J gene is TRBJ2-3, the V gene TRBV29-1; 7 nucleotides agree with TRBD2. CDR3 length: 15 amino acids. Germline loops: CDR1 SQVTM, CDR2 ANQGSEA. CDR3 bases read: TGCAGCGTGGGTTTAGGTGGGACTACTCAAGAGACG. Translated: CSVGLGGTTQET. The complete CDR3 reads CSVGLGGTTQETQYF.

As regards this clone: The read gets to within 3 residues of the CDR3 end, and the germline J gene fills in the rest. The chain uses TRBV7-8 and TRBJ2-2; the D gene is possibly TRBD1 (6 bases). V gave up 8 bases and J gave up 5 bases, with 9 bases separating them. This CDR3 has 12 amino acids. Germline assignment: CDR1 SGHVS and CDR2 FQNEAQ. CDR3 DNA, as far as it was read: TGTGCCAGCCGCCAGGGGACCGGGGAG. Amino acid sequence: CASRQGTGE. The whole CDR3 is CASRQGTGELFF. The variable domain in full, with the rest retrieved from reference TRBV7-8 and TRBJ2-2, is GAGVSQSPRYKVAKRGQDVALRCDPISGHVSLFWYQQALGQGPEFLTYFQNEAQLDKSGLPSDRFFAERPEGSVSTLKIQRTQQEDSAVYLCASRQGTGELFFGEGSRLTVL.

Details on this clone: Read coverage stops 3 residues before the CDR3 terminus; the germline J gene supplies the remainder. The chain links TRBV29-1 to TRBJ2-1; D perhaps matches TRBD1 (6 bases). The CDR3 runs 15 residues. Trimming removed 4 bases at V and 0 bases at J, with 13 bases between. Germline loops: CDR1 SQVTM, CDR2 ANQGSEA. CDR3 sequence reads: CSVAGANSSYNEQFF. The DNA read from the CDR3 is TGCAGCGTTGCAGGGGCCAACAGCTCCTACAATGAG.

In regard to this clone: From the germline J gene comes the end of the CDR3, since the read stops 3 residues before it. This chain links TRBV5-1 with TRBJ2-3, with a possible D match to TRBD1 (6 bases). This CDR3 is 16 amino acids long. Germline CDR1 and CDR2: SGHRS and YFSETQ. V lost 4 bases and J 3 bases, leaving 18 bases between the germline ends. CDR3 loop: CASSTGQTLATDTQYF. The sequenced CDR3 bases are TGCGCCAGCAGCACTGGACAGACCCTAGCAACAGATACG.

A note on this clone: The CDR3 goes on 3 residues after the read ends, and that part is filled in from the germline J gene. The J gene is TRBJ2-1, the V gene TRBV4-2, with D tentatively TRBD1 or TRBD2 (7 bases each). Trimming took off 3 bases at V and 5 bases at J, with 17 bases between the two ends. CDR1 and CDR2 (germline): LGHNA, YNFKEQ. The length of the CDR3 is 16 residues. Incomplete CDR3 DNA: TGTGCCAGCAGCCATGATGACAGGGAGGGGAACAATGAG. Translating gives CASSHDDREGNNE. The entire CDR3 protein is CASSHDDREGNNEQFF.

The CDR3 DNA, read in part, is TGTGCCAGCGGTCGACAGGGGGCGAGGGAAAAA. Protein product: CASGRQGAREK. The complete CDR3 sequence is CASGRQGAREKLFF. The chain employs TRBV7-2 and TRBJ1-4; 10 bases fit TRBD1. The read ends 3 residues shy of where the CDR3 ends; the end is completed using the germline J gene. The germline V gene has CDR1 SGHTA and CDR2 FQGNSA. Losses at the gene ends were 8 bases for V and 8 bases for J; bases not matched to a gene: 8. The CDR3 extends over 14 amino acids.

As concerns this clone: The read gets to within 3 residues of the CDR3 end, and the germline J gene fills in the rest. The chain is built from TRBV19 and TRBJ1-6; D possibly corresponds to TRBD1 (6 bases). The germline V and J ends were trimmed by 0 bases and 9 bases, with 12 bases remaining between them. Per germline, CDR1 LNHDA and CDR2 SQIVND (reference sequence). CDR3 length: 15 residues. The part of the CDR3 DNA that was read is TGTGCCAGTAGTATAGAAAGCAGGGGCGGTTCACCC. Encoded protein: CASSIESRGGSP. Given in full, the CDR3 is CASSIESRGGSPLHF.

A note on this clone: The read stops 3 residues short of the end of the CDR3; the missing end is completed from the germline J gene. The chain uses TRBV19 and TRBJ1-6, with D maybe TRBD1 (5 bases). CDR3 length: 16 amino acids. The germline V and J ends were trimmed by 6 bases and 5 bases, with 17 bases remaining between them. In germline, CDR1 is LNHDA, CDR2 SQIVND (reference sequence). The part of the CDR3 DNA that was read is TGTGCCAGTAGCCCTCGGCGAACGGGGGATAATTCACCC. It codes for CASSPRRTGDNSP. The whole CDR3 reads CASSPRRTGDNSPLHF.

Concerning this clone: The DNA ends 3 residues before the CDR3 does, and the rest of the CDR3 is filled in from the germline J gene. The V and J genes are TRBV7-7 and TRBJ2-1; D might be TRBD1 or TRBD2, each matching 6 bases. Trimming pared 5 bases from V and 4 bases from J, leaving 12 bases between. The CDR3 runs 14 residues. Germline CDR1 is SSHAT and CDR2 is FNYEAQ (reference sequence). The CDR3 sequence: CASSLGGPYNEQFF. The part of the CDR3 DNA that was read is TGTGCCAGCAGCCTAGGGGGGCCATACAATGAG.

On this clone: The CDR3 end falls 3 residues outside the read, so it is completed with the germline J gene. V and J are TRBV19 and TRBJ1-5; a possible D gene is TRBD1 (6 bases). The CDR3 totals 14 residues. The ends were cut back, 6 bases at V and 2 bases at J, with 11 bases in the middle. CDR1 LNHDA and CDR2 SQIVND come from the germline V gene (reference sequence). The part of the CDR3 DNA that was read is TGTGCCAGTAGAGGGAGACAGGGCAATCAGCCC. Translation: CASRGRQGNQP. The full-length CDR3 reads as CASRGRQGNQPQHF.

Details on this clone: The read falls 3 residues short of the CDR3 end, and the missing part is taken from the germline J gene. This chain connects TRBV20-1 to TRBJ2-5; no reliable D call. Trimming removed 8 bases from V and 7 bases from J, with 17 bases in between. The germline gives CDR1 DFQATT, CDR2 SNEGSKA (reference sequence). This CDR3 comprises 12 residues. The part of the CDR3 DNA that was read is TGCAGTACCACCGGGTCACCAAGGACC. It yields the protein CSTTGSPRT. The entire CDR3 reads CSTTGSPRTQYF.

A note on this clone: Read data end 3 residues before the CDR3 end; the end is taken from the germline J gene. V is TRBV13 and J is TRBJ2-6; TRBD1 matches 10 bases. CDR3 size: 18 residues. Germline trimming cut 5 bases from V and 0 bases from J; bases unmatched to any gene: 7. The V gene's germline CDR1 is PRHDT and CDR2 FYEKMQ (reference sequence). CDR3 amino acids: CASSRGTGALSGANVLTF. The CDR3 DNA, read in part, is TGTGCCAGCAGCCGGGGGACAGGGGCCCTCTCTGGGGCCAACGTC.

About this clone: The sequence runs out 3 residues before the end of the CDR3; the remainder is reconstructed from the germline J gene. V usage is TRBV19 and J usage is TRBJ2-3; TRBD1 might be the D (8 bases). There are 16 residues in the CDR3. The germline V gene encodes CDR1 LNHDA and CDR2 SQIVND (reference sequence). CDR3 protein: CASNRGGPYSNQPQYF. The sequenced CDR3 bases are TGTGCCAGCAACAGGGGGGGACCTTATAGCAATCAGCCG.

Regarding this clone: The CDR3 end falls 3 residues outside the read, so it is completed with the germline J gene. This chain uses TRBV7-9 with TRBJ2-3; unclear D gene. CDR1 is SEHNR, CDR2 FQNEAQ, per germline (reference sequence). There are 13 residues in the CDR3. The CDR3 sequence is CASSLVGPRTQYF. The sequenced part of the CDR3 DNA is TGTGCCAGCAGCTTAGTTGGGCCCCGGACG.

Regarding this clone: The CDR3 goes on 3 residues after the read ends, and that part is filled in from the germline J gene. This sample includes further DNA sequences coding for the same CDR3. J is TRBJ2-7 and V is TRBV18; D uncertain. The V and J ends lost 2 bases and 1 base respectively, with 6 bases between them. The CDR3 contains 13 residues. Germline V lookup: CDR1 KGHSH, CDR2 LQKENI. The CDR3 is CASSPTVSYEQYF. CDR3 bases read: TGTGCCAGCTCACCAACAGTTTCCTACGAG.